The source of this T cell receptor (beta chain) is a study of beta chain features in type 1 diabetes. For this clone: The antigen is not known.

The sequenced template was cDNA made from the entire isolated RNA. Deep immunoSEQ sequencing covered naive, central memory and regulatory T cell samples. Sequencing was performed with immunoSEQ multiplex PCR; in TCRdb, only in-frame clones are kept and a portion is missing. The sample shows about 620,000 clones, roughly a sixth of them seen only once. CDR3 length: 15 amino acids. Germline CDR1 and CDR2: SGHTA and FQGNSA. Germline trimming cut 9 bases from V and 4 bases from J; bases unmatched to any gene: 13. Regarding the study as a whole: Fewer insertions but more deletions were seen at VDJ junctions in type 1 diabetes patients. Moderate yet significant TCRB CDR3 shortening was seen in Type 1 diabetes patients in all four CD4+ subsets.

The sequencing sample was made of naive CD4+ T cells from blood. The rearrangement uses TRBV7-2 and TRBJ1-1, with 8 bases lining up with TRBD1. The sequence derives from a man between 18 and 35 years old in good health. The CDR3 bases are TGTGCCAGTCAGGGGGCAGTGGGATCGGGCACTGAAGCTTTCTTT. It translates to CASQGAVGSGTEAFF.